A single sample is the source of the 20 T cell receptor beta chains below, sequenced in a study of shared clonotypes between healthy human individuals. Clones were sequenced by immunoSEQ multiplex PCR, and TCRdb holds only the in-frame ones, with some missing. This table has approximately 2.5 million clones, 80% to 95% appearing once. Sequenced: naive CD4+ T cells from PBMCs. Indicated subset: CD45RA+ positively selected. These receptors all stem from a man aged 18 to 30 in good health. Some clones in this sample may be carry-over from other donors' samples.

The CDR3 region is CASSRQNPGSGNEKLFF. CDR3 nucleotides: TGTGCCAGCAGCCGCCAAAACCCAGGCTCTGGTAATGAAAAACTGTTTTTT. The V gene is TRBV7-9, the J gene TRBJ1-4; D unresolved. The CDR3 covers 17 residues. V was trimmed by 5 bases and J by 4 bases, leaving 20 bases between them. The germline V gene encodes CDR1 SEHNR and CDR2 FQNEAQ (reference sequence).

The chain links TRBV5-5 to TRBJ1-1; D gene unclear. The germline V and J ends were trimmed by 2 bases and 1 base, with 21 bases remaining between them. The CDR3 runs to 18 residues. In germline, CDR1 is SGHKS, CDR2 YYEKEE (reference sequence). As DNA, the CDR3 is TGTGCCAGCAGCTTAGACCGGGCAACTTGGAAGACGAACACTGAAGCTTTCTTT. Protein product: CASSLDRATWKTNTEAFF.

V gene TRBV7-9 combines with J gene TRBJ2-1, with 8 nucleotides matching TRBD2. V dropped 5 bases and J dropped 6; count of bases not matched to a gene: 15. CDR3 length equals 17 residues. Germline V gene sequence: CDR1 SEHNR, CDR2 FQNEAQ (reference sequence). This CDR3 reads CASSALRTGGPGNEQFF. CDR3 DNA: TGTGCCAGCAGCGCCCTGCGAACGGGAGGGCCAGGCAATGAGCAGTTCTTC.

The chain uses TRBV9 and TRBJ1-1; D remains ambiguous. Trimming left V 2 bases short and J 0 bases short, with 20 bases between. Germline V gene lookup returns CDR1 SGDLS and CDR2 YYNGEE. The CDR3 consists of 18 residues. The CDR3 DNA sequence: TGTGCCAGCAGCGTCTTCCCCTTGGGCAGATTCATGAACACTGAAGCTTTCTTT. Translated: CASSVFPLGRFMNTEAFF.

This chain connects TRBV29-1 to TRBJ2-3; TRBD2 might be the D (5 bases). V dropped 6 bases and J dropped 0 bases, with 16 bases sitting between them. The CDR3 has 15 residues. The germline gives CDR1 SQVTM, CDR2 ANQGSEA. The CDR3, as DNA: TGCAGCGTCAGTGTGTCGGGATCTAGCACAGATACGCAGTATTTT. Translation gives CSVSVSGSSTDTQYF.

The rearrangement links TRBV6-1 to TRBJ2-7; D is uncertain. The V gene lost 2 bases and the J gene lost 0 bases, with 11 bases spanning the gap. The CDR3 sequence is 15 residues long. CDR1 and CDR2 (germline): MNHNS, SASEGT. The CDR3 DNA follows: TGTGCCAGCAGTGAACTATGGGGATCCTCCTACGAGCAGTACTTC. It is translated as CASSELWGSSYEQYF.

A word on this clone: One junction end disagrees with the germline gene, perhaps due to a read error. The genes are TRBV15 and TRBJ2-7; the D is unclear. The CDR3 has 10 amino acids. CDR1 is LNHNV, CDR2 YYDKDF, per germline (reference sequence). The CDR3 DNA reads TGTGCCACCAGCAGGTACTCCCGTTGCTTC. Translating gives CATSRYSRCF.

V is TRBV7-2 and J is TRBJ2-1; tentatively, D is TRBD1 (6 bases). This CDR3 region has 15 residues. CDR1 SGHTA and CDR2 FQGNSA come from the germline V gene. Between the trimmed V and J ends, which lost 5 bases and 10 bases, there was a span of 21 bases. CDR3 sequence: CASSPANREPDEQFF. The CDR3 DNA sequence: TGTGCCAGCAGCCCGGCGAACAGGGAACCCGACGAGCAGTTCTTC.

On this clone itself: Other DNA sequences in this sample translate to the same CDR3. V and J are TRBV18 and TRBJ1-1; D gene uncertain. The V gene's germline CDR1 is KGHSH and CDR2 LQKENI. Trimming removed 3 bases at V and 0 bases at J, with 8 bases between. The CDR3 has 14 residues. CDR3 DNA sequence: TGTGCCAGCTCACCTGGTCAGATGAACACTGAAGCTTTCTTT. Protein sequence: CASSPGQMNTEAFF.

The V gene is TRBV4-1, the J gene TRBJ2-3; D is perhaps TRBD2 (6 bases). Per the germline V gene, CDR1 is MGHRA and CDR2 is YSYEKL. The V end was cut by 5 bases, the J end by 2 bases, with 17 bases between. The CDR3 runs to 16 residues. The CDR3 sequence is CASSYDRDSYTDTQYF. The CDR3 nucleotides read TGCGCCAGCAGCTATGACCGGGACTCCTACACAGATACGCAGTATTTT.

The J gene is TRBJ2-3, the V gene TRBV4-3; TRBD1 agrees at 9 bases. Germline lookup yields CDR1 LGHNA and CDR2 YSLEER. The length of the CDR3 is 16 residues. The V gene end was trimmed by 2 bases and the J gene end by 1 base; junction bases not matched to a gene: 4. CDR3 sequence: CASSQRGQGGTDTQYF. CDR3 DNA: TGCGCCAGCAGCCAACGGGGACAGGGTGGCACAGATACGCAGTATTTT.

The chain joins TRBV28 to TRBJ2-7; unclear D gene. CDR1 is MDHEN, CDR2 SYDVKM, per germline. This CDR3 comprises 20 residues. Trimming took 3 bases from V and 0 from J, leaving 27 bases between them. This CDR3 is CASSFGYASWVRSASYEQYF. DNA of the CDR3: TGTGCCAGCAGTTTCGGGTATGCGTCTTGGGTAAGATCGGCCTCCTACGAGCAGTACTTC.

The chain carries TRBV9 and TRBJ2-6, with 8 bases matching TRBD1. Trimming took 4 bases from V and 2 from J; bases not matched to a gene: 8. The CDR3 covers 17 residues. The germline V gene has CDR1 SGDLS and CDR2 YYNGEE. The CDR3 DNA reads TGTGCCAGCAGCCCCGGACAGGGTAAAGCTGGGGCCAACGTCCTGACTTTC. Its translation: CASSPGQGKAGANVLTF.

The chain recombines TRBV2 with TRBJ2-5; D may be TRBD1 or TRBD2 (6 bases each). The CDR3 length is 15 residues. CDR1 is SNHLY, CDR2 FYNNEI, per germline. Deletions cut 10 bases from V and 5 bases from J, with 23 bases between. The CDR3 reads CATRGLGLDAETQYF. The CDR3 nucleotides read TGTGCCACTCGGGGGCTGGGGCTAGATGCGGAGACCCAGTACTTC.

This chain links TRBV30 with TRBJ2-3; 9 bases match TRBD2. The ends lost 4 bases at V and 4 bases at J; junction bases unmatched: 9. The CDR3 extends over 15 amino acids. The germline gives CDR1 GTSNPN, CDR2 SVGIG (reference sequence). The CDR3 DNA reads TGTGCCTGGAAAATAGCGGGAGTAGGACCAGATACGCAGTATTTT. Residues: CAWKIAGVGPDTQYF.

The chain's CDR3 is CASSLDGTRTNTEAFF. CDR3 DNA sequence: TGTGCCAGCAGCTTGGACGGGACAAGAACAAACACTGAAGCTTTCTTT. This chain joins TRBV7-6 and TRBJ1-1; D may be TRBD1 (6 bases). The CDR3 covers 16 residues. V was cut by 3 bases and J by 2 bases, with 16 bases left in between. The germline CDR1 and CDR2 sequences are SGHVS and FNYEAQ. The whole variable domain, remainder taken from reference TRBV7-6 and TRBJ1-1, is GAGVSQSPRYKVTKRGQDVALRCDPISGHVSLYWYRQALGQGPEFLTYFNYEAQQDKSGLPNDRFSAERPEGSISTLTIQRTEQRDSAMYRCASSLDGTRTNTEAFFGQGTRLTVV.

V and J are TRBV5-1 and TRBJ2-2; D not certain. Germline CDR1 is SGHRS and CDR2 is YFSETQ. The germline V and J ends were trimmed by 1 base and 5 bases, with 12 bases remaining between them. The length of the CDR3 is 15 residues. The DNA of the CDR3 is TGCGCCAGCAGCTTGACCGAAACCTTAACCGGGGAGCTGTTTTTT. Protein sequence: CASSLTETLTGELFF.

The genes are TRBV18 and TRBJ2-5; 8 positions agree with TRBD1. Germline loops: CDR1 KGHSH, CDR2 LQKENI. Trimming removed 2 bases from V and 4 bases from J; junction bases left unmatched: 3. The CDR3 is 14 amino acids. This CDR3 is CASSPFTGGETQYF. The CDR3 DNA follows: TGTGCCAGCTCACCATTCACAGGGGGAGAGACCCAGTACTTC.

The J gene is TRBJ1-5, the V gene TRBV7-2, with 10 bases aligning to TRBD1. The CDR3 spans 17 residues. The V gene's germline CDR1 is SGHTA and CDR2 FQGNSA. V was clipped by 1 base and J by 9 bases; unmatched bases: 12. The CDR3: CASSLGAGDRGFLPQHF. In DNA, the CDR3 is TGTGCCAGCAGCTTAGGGGCGGGGGACAGGGGCTTTCTGCCCCAGCATTTT. Filled out from reference TRBV7-2 and TRBJ1-5, the complete variable domain reads GAGVSQSPSNKVTEKGKDVELRCDPISGHTALYWYRQSLGQGLEFLIYFQGNSAPDKSGLPSDRFSAERTGGSVSTLTIQRTQQEDSAVYLCASSLGAGDRGFLPQHFGDGTRLSIL.

Of note for this clone: The same CDR3 also results from other DNA sequences found in this sample. Here the CDR3 reads CASSLRGSTDTQYF. The CDR3 coding sequence is TGTGCCAGCAGTTTACGCGGGAGCACAGATACGCAGTATTTT. This chain joins TRBV28 and TRBJ2-3; perhaps TRBD2 as D (5 bases). The CDR3 is 14 amino acids. Germline CDR1 is MDHEN and CDR2 is SYDVKM. V was shortened by 2 bases and J by 0 bases, with 6 bases between the two germline ends.